A selection of T cell receptor beta chains follows, all from one sample in a study of OX40 agonist ivuxolimab in advanced cancers. Libraries were prepared by immunoSEQ multiplex PCR; TCRdb keeps only in-frame clonotypes and omits some of them. The sample records some 110,000 clones, approximately 92% being singletons. The starting material was CD4+ or CD8+ T cells sorted from blood, obtained in a trial of the OX40 agonist ivuxolimab. These receptor sequences come from an adult with an advanced solid tumor such as melanoma, head and neck, liver or kidney cancer. Both conserved end residues are part of each CDR3. Clone size is shown for a subset of rows, as once, few, many or a class of expanded clone.

once TRBJ1-1 TRBV5-1 CASSLGAVLDGEAFF
once TRBJ1-4 TRBV7-8 CASRDPAGELFF
NA TRBJ2-7 TRBV20-1 CSARQDYEQYF
NA TRBJ1-2 TRBV18 CASSEDSSNYGYTF
NA TRBJ2-6 TRBV7-6 CASSLGTGAGANVLTF
few TRBJ1-2 TRBV6-1 CASSEGTGLYGYTF
NA TRBJ2-2 TRBV28 CASSITGTGVSLNTGELFF
NA TRBJ1-3 TRBV6-1 CASSESGQGLNTIYF
NA TRBJ2-7 TRBV5-1 CASSLSSGRTSSYEQYF
NA TRBJ2-2 TRBV14 CASSHERTTVTSRGELFF